The clone carrying this TCR beta chain was detected a few times. In the authors' methods: Nucleated cell number was recorded as an estimate derived from reference gene primer amplification. Only in-frame clones appear in the TCRdb table, and some are missing; sequencing was by immunoSEQ multiplex PCR. The D gene and trimming were derived from the DNA, and the V and J assignments and clone size from that table. This table has hundreds of thousands of clones, around 82% appearing once. The source of the sample is a study of blood T cell repertoires in COVID-19. Study background: Material from acute and convalescent COVID-19 was sourced from the United States, Italy and Spain. T cells, B-cell-depleted T cells, or PBMCs supplied cDNA or gDNA.

V lost 4 bases to trimming and J lost 3 bases, with 18 bases between them. This CDR3 spans 16 amino acids. Germline CDR1 is KGHSH and CDR2 is LQKENI. Sequencing was performed on peripheral blood. The receptor was derived from a man older than 75 with acute or convalescent COVID-19. The rearrangement uses TRBV18 and TRBJ1-1; a weak D match, TRBD1 (5 bases). As DNA, the CDR3 is TGTGCCAGCTCACGAAATCTACAGGCGGGGGACACTGAAGCTTTCTTT. Its translation is CASSRNLQAGDTEAFF.